This T cell receptor beta chain was documented in a study of shared clonotypes between healthy human individuals (dated by TCRdb to the early 2020s). Some background on the complete study: A couple of women and a few men aged 18 to 49 years were included in the cohort. Per donor, three plates each were used for CD4 naive and CD4 memory, two for CD8 naive, and one for CD8 memory. To estimate repertoire size and how much clonotypes are shared between individuals, the study performed deep sequencing of blood TCR repertoires from roughly five healthy adults. To increase sequencing depth and limit assay-specific biases, different laboratories used diverse techniques to prepare libraries and sequence TCR repertoires. Each donor's leukapheresis produced roughly between about 0.85 and 10 billion PBMCs.

Using the deep immunoSEQ assay, multiplex PCR amplified TCR CDR3 regions from genomic DNA. For each cell subset, the extracted genomic DNA was distributed evenly across all wells of several immunoSEQ 96-well plates, and each plate served as one replicate. For sorted subsets, about 210 ng of genomic DNA, equivalent to around 29,000 T cell genomes, went into each replicate PCR. The purified libraries were quantified using a Qubit 3.0 fluorometer, sized with a Bioanalyzer 2100, and then quantified again using the KAPA Library Quantification kit. Every immunoSEQ 96-well plate was sequenced on a separate single-read 150-cycle Illumina NextSeq 550 flow cell. For the original study's pipeline: Because only junctional sequences without quality scores were contained in the immunoSEQ output, filtering matching that applied to full-length reads could not be performed. Sequences were annotated with PyIR, a Python wrapper for IgBLAST v1.9, and V/J genes and CDR3 were assigned using IMGT germline references. Reads were removed for weak V/J assignments (E-value above 1e-6), missing CDR3, stop codons, out-of-frame junctions, or ambiguous translated residues. V3J clonotypes were defined by identical inferred V gene, J gene, and CDR3 amino acid sequence. Percentage overlap between repertoires was computed as shared unique clonotypes divided by the size of the smaller repertoire. Repertoire richness was assessed with RTK rarefaction, the Chao1 estimator, and Recon v2.1 estimates of unobserved clonotypes. For all TCRbeta clonotypes obtained by the gDNA method from a few donors, generation probabilities were computed with OLGA. Not all clones reach the TCRdb copy of this immuneACCESS table, which keeps in-frame sequences only. Checked studies attribute under half of the gap to unresolved V genes and leave the rest unexplained. The V and J calls and the clone size are those of that table, but D and trimming were determined from the DNA. This sample comprises hundreds of thousands of clones, around 72% of them detected only once. The top ten clonotypes cover about 2% of the sample.

This clone came up a few times. Its antigen is not yet known. The input lacks base qualities; no much larger clone sits a single base away. The junction carries 13 bases between V and J, which are trimmed by 5 bases and 0 bases respectively. The cysteine opens and the phenylalanine closes a CDR3 of 15 amino acids. Only the CDR3 portion is preserved as DNA: 45 bases, with reading frame beginning at the first base. CDR1 and CDR2 are drawn from the germline V gene: MDHEN, SYDVKM. The donors were healthy, HIV-negative adults with no recently reported acute infections or vaccinations. Every donor was a Caucasian adult residing in Nashville, Tennessee, USA. Magnetic negative selection was used to enrich CD4+ T cells, after which naive cells were positively selected on CD45RA and the negative fraction became the memory subset. Blood was obtained by leukapheresis, after which PBMCs were separated by Ficoll-Histopaque density gradient centrifugation and cryopreserved in liquid nitrogen vapor phase. Analytical flow cytometry was used to check the purity and quantity of every magnetically sorted T cell population. Each sorted fraction had its genomic DNA isolated and then quantified by UV absorbance on a Nanodrop 2000c.

Study-wide findings and limitations: The genetic and exposure-history diversity represented was limited by the small number of donors. Sampling was limited to blood, and TCR repertoires in tissue likely differ from TCR repertoires in blood. Naive subsets generally had larger estimated clonotype richness than memory subsets. Pairwise subsampling led to the expectation that sequencing depth would affect the degree of clonotype sharing among donors. Compared with non-shared clonotypes, clonotypes shared by all four sorted-subset donors had higher generation probabilities. Approximately 5% of naive CD4, approximately 3.7% of naive CD8, approximately 2.2% of memory CD4, and around 0.4% of memory CD8 clonotypes were shared across a few donors. Incomplete sequencing was indicated by rarefaction of sorted-subset datasets, despite the large sequencing depth.

Material: memory CD4+ T cells sorted from blood. The cell subset or site label here, explained by the study, means: CD45RA-negative fraction. The origin of this receptor is a woman aged 25-40 years in good health. The V gene is TRBV28 and the J gene is TRBJ1-2; 6 matching bases give a weak D call of TRBD1. The DNA is as follows: TGTGCCAGCAGTGCGACAGGACCCACTAACTATGGCTACACCTTC. Protein translation: CASSATGPTNYGYTF.